This TCR beta chain was recovered during a study of cytomegalovirus exposure and HLA in healthy donors. To note about this clone: The antigen remains unidentified.

Germline V gene lookup returns CDR1 SGHAT and CDR2 FQNNGV. This CDR3 spans 19 amino acids. Trimming cost V 5 bases and J 4 bases; bases outside gene matches: 20. This table comes from immunoSEQ multiplex PCR, and its TCRdb copy is limited to in-frame clones, with some not included. The sample includes roughly 120,000 clones, roughly 82% of them seen just once. Study-level results: Some TCR beta chains (about 170 of them) were listed as cytomegalovirus-associated.

What was sequenced was PBMCs. This clonotype was sampled from a man in his late teens or twenties in good health and CMV-seronegative. The chain uses TRBV11-2 and TRBJ1-2; 9 bases align to TRBD1. CDR3: CASSHPWLGQGTSLYGYTF. The CDR3 region has the DNA TGTGCCAGCAGCCACCCTTGGTTAGGACAGGGGACTTCCCTCTATGGCTACACCTTC.